The subject of this entry is one TCR beta chain. Its antigen is currently unknown. The V gene lost 5 bases and the J gene lost 13 bases, with 18 bases spanning the gap. The germline gives CDR1 MDHEN, CDR2 SYDVKM. The CDR3 spans 14 residues. The sample comes from a study of OX40 agonist ivuxolimab in advanced cancers. At the level of the study: Every 2 weeks, ivuxolimab was infused into the patients intravenously at between 0.01 and 10 mg/kg. One patient with hepatocellular carcinoma and two with cutaneous melanoma, three in all, had partial responses. Study-level points and caveats: On average, CD8+ T cells had more expanded clones than CD4+. Antigen specificity was not determined for the expanded peripheral T cells.

Libraries were prepared by immunoSEQ multiplex PCR; TCRdb keeps only in-frame clonotypes and omits some of them. The data show about 80,000 clones, roughly 90% seen once. This material consisted of CD4+ or CD8+ T cells sorted from blood, taken in a trial of the OX40 agonist ivuxolimab. The chain has TRBV28 and TRBJ2-6; a weak D match, TRBD1 (6 bases). The clonotype originates from an adult with an advanced solid tumor such as melanoma, head and neck, liver or kidney cancer. The CDR3: CASSAHKQRGVLTF. The CDR3 DNA reads TGTGCCAGCAGTGCGCACAAGCAGAGGGGGGTCCTGACTTTC.